This T cell receptor (beta chain) emerged from a study of T cells after yellow fever vaccination. On this clonotype itself: Its antigen is not known.

V dropped 0 bases and J dropped 3 bases, with 15 bases sitting between them. This CDR3 comprises 16 residues. The germline gives CDR1 DFQATT, CDR2 SNEGSKA (reference sequence). TCRdb re-derived calls from the 5' RACE reads in MiXCR, one entry per CDR3 protein. The repertoire holds 200,000 to 250,000 distinct CDR3 sequences, roughly 3.3% seen once, with less than 3.5% in the top ten. Findings and caveats of the study: Detected again after the booster were most primary-vaccination clones, at 96% CD4 and more than 70% CD8.

Sequenced material: CD4+ T cells sorted from PBMCs, taken 10 days after the yellow fever booster vaccination. The receptor was derived from a man aged 18 to 29 who received the YFV17D yellow fever vaccine. The genes are TRBV20-1 and TRBJ1-5; TRBD1 is a possible D gene (5 bases). The CDR3 region is CSAREGGRANNQPQHF. The CDR3 DNA sequence: TGCAGTGCTAGAGAGGGAGGCAGGGCAAACAATCAGCCCCAGCATTTT.